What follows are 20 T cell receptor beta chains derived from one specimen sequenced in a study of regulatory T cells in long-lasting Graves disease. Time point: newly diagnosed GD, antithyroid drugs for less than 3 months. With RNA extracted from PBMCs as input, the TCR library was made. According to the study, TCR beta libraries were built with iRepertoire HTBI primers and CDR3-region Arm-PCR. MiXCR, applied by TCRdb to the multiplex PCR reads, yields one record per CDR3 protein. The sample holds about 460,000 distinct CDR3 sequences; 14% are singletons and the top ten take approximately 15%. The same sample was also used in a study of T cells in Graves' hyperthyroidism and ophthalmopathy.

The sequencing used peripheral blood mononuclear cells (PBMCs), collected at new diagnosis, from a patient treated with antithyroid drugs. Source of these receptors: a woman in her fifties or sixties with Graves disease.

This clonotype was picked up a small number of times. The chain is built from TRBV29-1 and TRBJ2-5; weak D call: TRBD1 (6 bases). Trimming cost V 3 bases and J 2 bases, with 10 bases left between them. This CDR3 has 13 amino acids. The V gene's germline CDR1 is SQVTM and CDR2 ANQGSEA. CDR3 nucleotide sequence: TGCAGCGTTGAGCAAGGGGGTCAAGAGACCCAGTACTTC. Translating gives CSVEQGGQETQYF.

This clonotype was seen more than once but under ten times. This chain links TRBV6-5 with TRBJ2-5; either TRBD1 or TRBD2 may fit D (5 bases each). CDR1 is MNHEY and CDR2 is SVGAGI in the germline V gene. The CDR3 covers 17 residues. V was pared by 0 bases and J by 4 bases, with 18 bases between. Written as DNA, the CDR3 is TGTGCCAGCAGTTACTCGACGGTCCCGGGGCCGGTAGAGACCCAGTACTTC. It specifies CASSYSTVPGPVETQYF.

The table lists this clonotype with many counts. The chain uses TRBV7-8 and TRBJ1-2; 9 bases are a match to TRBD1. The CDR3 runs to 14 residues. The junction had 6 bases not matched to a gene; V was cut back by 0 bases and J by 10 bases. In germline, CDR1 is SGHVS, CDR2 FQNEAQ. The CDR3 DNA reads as TGTGCCAGCAGCTTAGCGCTGGGACAGGGCCTCTACACCTTC. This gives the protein CASSLALGQGLYTF.

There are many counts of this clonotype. CDR3 DNA: TGTGCCAGCTCACCAAACACAGGACAAGAGACCCAGTACTTC. Translated: CASSPNTGQETQYF. The chain joins TRBV18 to TRBJ2-5; D may be TRBD1 (5 bases). The CDR3 has 14 amino acids. Trimming cost V 2 bases and J 2 bases, with 9 bases left between them. The germline CDR1 and CDR2 sequences are KGHSH and LQKENI. The whole variable domain, filled in from reference TRBV18 and TRBJ2-5, reads NAGVMQNPRHLVRRRGQEARLRCSPMKGHSHVYWYRQLPEEGLKFMVYLQKENIIDESGMPKERFSAEFPKEGPSILRIQQVVRGDSAAYFCASSPNTGQETQYFGPGTRLLVL.

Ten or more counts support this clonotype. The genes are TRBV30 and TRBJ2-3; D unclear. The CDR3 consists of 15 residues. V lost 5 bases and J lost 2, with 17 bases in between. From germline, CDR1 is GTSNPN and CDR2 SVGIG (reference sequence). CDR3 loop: CAWQSSAYITDTQYF. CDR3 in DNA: TGTGCCTGGCAATCCAGCGCCTACATCACAGATACGCAGTATTTT. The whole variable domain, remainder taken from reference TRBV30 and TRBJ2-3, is SQTIHQWPATLVQPVGSPLSLECTVEGTSNPNLYWYRQAAGRGLQLLFYSVGIGQISSEVPQNLSASRPQDRQFILSSKKLLLSDSGFYLCAWQSSAYITDTQYFGPGTRLTVL.

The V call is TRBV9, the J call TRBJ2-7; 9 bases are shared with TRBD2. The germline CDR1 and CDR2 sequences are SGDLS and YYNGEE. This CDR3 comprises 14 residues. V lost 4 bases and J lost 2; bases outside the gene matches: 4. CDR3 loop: CASSLGLATYEQYF. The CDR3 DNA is TGTGCCAGCAGCTTGGGACTAGCCACCTACGAGCAGTACTTC.

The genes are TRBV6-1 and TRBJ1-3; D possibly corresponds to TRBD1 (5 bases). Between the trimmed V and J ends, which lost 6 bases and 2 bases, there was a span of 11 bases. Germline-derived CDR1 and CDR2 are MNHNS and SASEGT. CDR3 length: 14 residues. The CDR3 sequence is CASSRRTPGNTIYF. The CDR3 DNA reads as TGTGCCAGCAGCAGACGGACACCTGGAAACACCATATATTTT.

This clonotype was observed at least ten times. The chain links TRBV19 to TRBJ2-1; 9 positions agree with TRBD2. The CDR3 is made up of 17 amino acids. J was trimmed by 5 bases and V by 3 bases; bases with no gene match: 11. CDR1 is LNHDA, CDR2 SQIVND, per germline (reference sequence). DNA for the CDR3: TGTGCCAGTAGTATCGCAGTGGGCTCTAGCGGGAACAATGAGCAGTTCTTC. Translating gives CASSIAVGSSGNNEQFF.

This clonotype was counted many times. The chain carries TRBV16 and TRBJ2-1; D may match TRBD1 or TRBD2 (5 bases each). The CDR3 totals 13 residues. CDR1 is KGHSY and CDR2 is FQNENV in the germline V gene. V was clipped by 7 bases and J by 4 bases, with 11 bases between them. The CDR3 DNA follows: TGTGCCAGCAATTCGGGACGGTACAATGAGCAGTTCTTC. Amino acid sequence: CASNSGRYNEQFF. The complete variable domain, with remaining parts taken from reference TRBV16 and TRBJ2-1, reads GEEVAQTPKHLVRGEGQKAKLYCAPIKGHSYVFWYQQVLKNEFKFLISFQNENVFDETGMPKERFSAKCLPNSPCSLEIQATKLEDSAVYFCASNSGRYNEQFFGPGTRLTVL.

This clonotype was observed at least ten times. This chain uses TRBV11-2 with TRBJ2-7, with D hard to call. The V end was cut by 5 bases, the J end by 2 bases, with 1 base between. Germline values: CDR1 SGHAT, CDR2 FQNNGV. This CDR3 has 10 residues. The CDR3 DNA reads TGTGCCAGCAGCACCTACGAGCAGTACTTC. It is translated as CASSTYEQYF.

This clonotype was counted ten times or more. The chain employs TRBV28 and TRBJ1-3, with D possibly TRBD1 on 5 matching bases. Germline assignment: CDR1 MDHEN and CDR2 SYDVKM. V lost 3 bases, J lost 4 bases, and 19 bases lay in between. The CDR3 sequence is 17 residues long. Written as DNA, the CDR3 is TGTGCCAGCAGTTTGAGTGCGGGGGGGGATTCAGGAAACACCATATATTTT. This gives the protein CASSLSAGGDSGNTIYF.

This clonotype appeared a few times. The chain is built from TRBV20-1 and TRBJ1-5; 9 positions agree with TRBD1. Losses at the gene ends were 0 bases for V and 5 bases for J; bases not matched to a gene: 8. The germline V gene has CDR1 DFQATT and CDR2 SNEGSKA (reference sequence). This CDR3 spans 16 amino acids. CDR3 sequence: CSARDPGTGSHQPQHF. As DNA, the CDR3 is TGCAGTGCTAGAGATCCCGGGACAGGGAGCCATCAGCCCCAGCATTTT.

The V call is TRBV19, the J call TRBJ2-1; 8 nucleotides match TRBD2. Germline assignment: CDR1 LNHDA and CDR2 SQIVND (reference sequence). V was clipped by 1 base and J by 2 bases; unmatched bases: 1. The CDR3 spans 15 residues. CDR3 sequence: CASSIVAGPYNEQFF. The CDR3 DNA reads TGTGCCAGTAGTATAGTAGCGGGACCCTACAATGAGCAGTTCTTC.

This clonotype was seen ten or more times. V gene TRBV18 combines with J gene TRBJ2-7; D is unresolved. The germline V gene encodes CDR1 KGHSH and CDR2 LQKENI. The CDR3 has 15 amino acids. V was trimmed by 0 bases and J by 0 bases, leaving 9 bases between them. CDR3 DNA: TGTGCCAGCTCACCACCGACCGCGAGCTCCTACGAGCAGTACTTC. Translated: CASSPPTASSYEQYF.

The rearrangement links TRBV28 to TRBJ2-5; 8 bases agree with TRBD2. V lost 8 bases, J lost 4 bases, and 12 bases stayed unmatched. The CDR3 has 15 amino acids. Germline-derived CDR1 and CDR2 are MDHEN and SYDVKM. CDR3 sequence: CASPPRGGGVETQYF. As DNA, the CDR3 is TGTGCCAGCCCCCCCCGGGGGGGGGGGGTAGAGACCCAGTACTTC.

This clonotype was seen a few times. CDR3 nucleotide sequence: TGCGCCAGCAGCTTGATGGACAGGGTTATTGAGCAGTACTTC. Protein: CASSLMDRVIEQYF. The chain couples TRBV5-1 to TRBJ2-7; 8 nucleotides line up with TRBD1. This CDR3 region has 14 residues. Germline trimming cut 1 base from V and 7 bases from J; bases unmatched to any gene: 7. CDR1 is SGHRS, CDR2 YFSETQ, per germline.

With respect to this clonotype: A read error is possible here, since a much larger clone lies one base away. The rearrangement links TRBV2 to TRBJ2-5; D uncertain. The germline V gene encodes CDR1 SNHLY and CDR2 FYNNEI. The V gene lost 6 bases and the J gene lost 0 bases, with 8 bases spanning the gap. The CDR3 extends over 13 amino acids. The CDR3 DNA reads TGTGCCAGCAGCACAGAGGACCAAGAGACCCAGTACTTC. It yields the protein CASSTEDQETQYF.

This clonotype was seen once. The CDR3 reads CASRDSGTARSSNTGELFF. CDR3 nucleotides: TGCGCCAGCAGAGATAGCGGGACCGCCCGATCTTCGAACACCGGGGAGCTGTTTTTT. J is TRBJ2-2 and V is TRBV10-2, with 8 bases identical to TRBD2. Germline trimming cut 6 bases from V and 0 bases from J; bases unmatched to any gene: 15. The germline gives CDR1 WSHSY, CDR2 SAAADI. The CDR3 totals 19 residues.

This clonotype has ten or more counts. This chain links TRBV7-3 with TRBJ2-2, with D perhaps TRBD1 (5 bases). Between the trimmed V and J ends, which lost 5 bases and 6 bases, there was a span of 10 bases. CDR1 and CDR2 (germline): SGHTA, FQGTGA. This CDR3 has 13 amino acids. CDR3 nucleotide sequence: TGTGCCAGCAGCCCAGGGTGGGCCGGGGAGCTGTTTTTT. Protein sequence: CASSPGWAGELFF.

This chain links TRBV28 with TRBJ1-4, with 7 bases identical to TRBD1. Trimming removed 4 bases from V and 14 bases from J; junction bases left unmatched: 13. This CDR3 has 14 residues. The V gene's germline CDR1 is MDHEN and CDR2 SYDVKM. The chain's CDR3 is CASSSFRQGESLFF. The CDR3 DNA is TGTGCCAGCAGTTCCTTTCGACAGGGCGAGTCGCTGTTTTTT.